These 26 T cell receptor beta chains came from one sample sequenced in a study of blood T cell repertoires in COVID-19. TCRdb's copy holds only in-frame clones and misses some; the assay was immunoSEQ multiplex PCR. Here the sample spans 350,000 or so clones, roughly 87% being singletons. Sequencing was carried out using PBMCs or T cells enriched from blood (not recorded which). Source of these receptors: a young woman who had recovered from COVID-19.

This rearrangement joins TRBV19 to TRBJ1-4; D call uncertain. Germline-derived CDR1 and CDR2 are LNHDA and SQIVND (reference sequence). The CDR3 runs to 15 residues. Trimming shortened V by 4 bases and J by 3 bases, and 12 bases separated the two germline ends. CDR3 residues: CASSTGLQANEKLFF. The CDR3 nucleotides are TGTGCCAGTAGTACCGGCCTTCAGGCTAATGAAAAACTGTTTTTT. The complete variable domain, with remaining parts taken from reference TRBV19 and TRBJ1-4, reads DGGITQSPKYLFRKEGQNVTLSCEQNLNHDAMYWYRQDPGQGLRLIYYSQIVNDFQKGDIAEGYSVSREKKESFPLTVTSAQKNPTAFYLCASSTGLQANEKLFFGSGTQLSVL.

The chain is built from TRBV6-5 and TRBJ1-2, with unresolved D. Trimming removed 4 bases at V and 3 bases at J, with 3 bases between. The CDR3 extends over 11 amino acids. The V gene's germline CDR1 is MNHEY and CDR2 SVGAGI. CDR3 nucleotides: TGTGCCAGCAGTTTCGACTATGGCTACACCTTC. This codes for CASSFDYGYTF.

The gene calls are TRBV5-1 and TRBJ1-4; 9 bases align to TRBD1. Per the germline V gene, CDR1 is SGHRS and CDR2 is YFSETQ. The CDR3 covers 15 residues. Germline trimming cut 1 base from V and 8 bases from J; bases unmatched to any gene: 6. The CDR3 protein is CASSLPGQGVEKLFF. Written as DNA, the CDR3 is TGCGCCAGCAGCTTGCCGGGACAGGGAGTCGAAAAACTGTTTTTT.

This sequence joins TRBV5-1 and TRBJ1-2; D may be TRBD1 (6 bases). Per germline, CDR1 SGHRS and CDR2 YFSETQ. Deletions cut 1 base from V and 6 bases from J, with 10 bases between. The CDR3 contains 13 residues. CDR3 bases: TGCGCCAGCAGCTTGCGGCCAGGGGATGGCTACACCTTC. Protein: CASSLRPGDGYTF.

The chain employs TRBV4-3 and TRBJ1-4; D might be TRBD1 (5 bases). CDR1 is LGHNA and CDR2 is YSLEER in the germline V gene. Trimming pared 0 bases from V and 8 bases from J, leaving 10 bases between. There are 14 residues in the CDR3. The CDR3 is CASSQDKGIEKLFF. In DNA form, the CDR3 reads TGCGCCAGCAGCCAAGATAAGGGGATCGAAAAACTGTTTTTT.

J is TRBJ2-7 and V is TRBV30; tentatively, D is TRBD1 (5 bases). The CDR3 is made up of 14 amino acids. Germline V lookup: CDR1 GTSNPN, CDR2 SVGIG (reference sequence). V lost 3 bases to trimming and J lost 5 bases, with 17 bases between them. The CDR3, as DNA: TGTGCCTGGAGCTCGTGGCAGGGTATGAACGAGCAGTACTTC. Protein product: CAWSSWQGMNEQYF.

The chain has TRBV5-4 and TRBJ2-2; 10 bases are a match to TRBD1. The germline CDR1 and CDR2 sequences are SGHNT and YYREEE (reference sequence). The CDR3 spans 16 residues. The junction had 5 bases not matched to a gene; V was cut back by 1 base and J by 5 bases. CDR3 sequence reads: CASSLYRTGGTGELFF. CDR3 DNA sequence: TGTGCCAGCAGCTTGTATCGGACAGGGGGAACCGGGGAGCTGTTTTTT.

The count of this clone is one. The J gene is TRBJ2-5, the V gene TRBV7-2; 7 bases fit TRBD2. The V and J ends lost 5 bases and 2 bases, in that order; junction bases with no gene match: 8. The CDR3 is made up of 15 amino acids. Germline-derived CDR1 and CDR2 are SGHTA and FQGNSA. The CDR3: CASSPERGTQETQYF. In nucleotides, the CDR3 is TGTGCCAGCAGCCCCGAGCGGGGCACTCAAGAGACCCAGTACTTC. Variable domain in full (rest from reference TRBV7-2 and TRBJ2-5): GAGVSQSPSNKVTEKGKDVELRCDPISGHTALYWYRQSLGQGLEFLIYFQGNSAPDKSGLPSDRFSAERTGGSVSTLTIQRTQQEDSAVYLCASSPERGTQETQYFGPGTRLLVL.

This rearrangement joins TRBV7-6 to TRBJ2-3, with D tentatively TRBD2 (6 bases). This CDR3 has 15 residues. The V end lost 0 bases, the J end lost 3 bases, and 10 bases lay between the germline ends. Germline CDR1 reads SGHVS; CDR2 reads FNYEAQ. The DNA of the CDR3 is TGTGCCAGCAGCTTAGCTGAGGGGAGGACAGATACGCAGTATTTT. This codes for CASSLAEGRTDTQYF.

The genes are TRBV5-4 and TRBJ1-1, with D possibly being TRBD1 (6 bases). The germline V gene encodes CDR1 SGHNT and CDR2 YYREEE (reference sequence). The CDR3 runs to 13 residues. V shed 2 bases and J shed 6 bases, with 11 bases lying between them. In DNA form, the CDR3 reads TGTGCCAGCAGCTTCGAACAGGGATCTGAAGCTTTCTTT. This gives the protein CASSFEQGSEAFF.

The chain joins TRBV4-1 to TRBJ2-7; 8 bases fit TRBD1. Looked up from germline, CDR1 is MGHRA and CDR2 is YSYEKL. This CDR3 is built from 16 residues. J lost 3 bases, V lost 0 bases, and 7 bases had no gene match. The CDR3 DNA follows: TGCGCCAGCAGCCAAGAGGACAGGGCTTTTATCTACGAGCAGTACTTC. Translating it yields CASSQEDRAFIYEQYF.

The count of this clone is one. This chain joins TRBV2 and TRBJ1-1; possible D gene TRBD1, 6 bases. CDR3 length equals 13 residues. The V and J ends lost 4 bases and 3 bases respectively, with 9 bases between them. Germline V gene data show CDR1 as SNHLY and CDR2 as FYNNEI. CDR3 in DNA: TGTGCCAGCAGTGCCCCAGGGGACACTGAAGCTTTCTTT. It is translated as CASSAPGDTEAFF.

The chain couples TRBV5-1 to TRBJ2-7; 9 bases agree with TRBD1. After removal of 4 bases from V and 4 bases from J, the junction contained 6 bases not matched to a gene. The CDR3 runs 14 residues. Germline loops: CDR1 SGHRS, CDR2 YFSETQ. CDR3 bases: TGCGCCAGCAGCGTTACAGGGGGCGGTTACGAGCAGTACTTC. Translating gives CASSVTGGGYEQYF.

The table lists this clone with a count of one. The chain combines TRBV30 with TRBJ1-1; TRBD1 matches 10 bases. Germline-derived CDR1 and CDR2 are GTSNPN and SVGIG (reference sequence). V was pared by 7 bases and J by 4 bases, with 9 bases of the junction left unmatched. This CDR3 region has 14 residues. The CDR3 is CASTRDRGFTEAFF. The CDR3, as DNA: TGTGCCTCCACGAGGGACAGGGGATTCACTGAAGCTTTCTTT.

This clone has a handful of counts. The rearrangement uses TRBV5-1 and TRBJ2-7, with TRBD1 matching over 8 bases. The CDR3 runs 13 residues. The trim removed 5 bases at V and 5 bases at J, leaving 6 bases unmatched. Germline V gene lookup returns CDR1 SGHRS and CDR2 YFSETQ. The CDR3 DNA sequence: TGCGCCAGCAGAGGGCAGGGGGCCGACGAGCAGTACTTC. The encoded protein is CASRGQGADEQYF.

The rearrangement joins TRBV3-1 (or the pseudogene TRBV3-2) to TRBJ1-3; TRBD1 agrees at 8 bases. The CDR3 is made up of 15 amino acids. Losses at the gene ends were 6 bases for V and 3 bases for J; bases not matched to a gene: 7. In germline, CDR1 is LGHDT, CDR2 YNNKEL (reference sequence). CDR3 loop: CASSRAGGIGNTIYF. In DNA, the CDR3 is TGTGCCAGCAGTCGGGCAGGGGGCATTGGAAACACCATATATTTT.

The V call is TRBV9, the J call TRBJ2-3; D may be TRBD1 (5 bases). The germline CDR1 and CDR2 sequences are SGDLS and YYNGEE. The CDR3 loop spans 17 amino acids. Trimming left V 2 bases short and J 2 bases short, with 18 bases between. The CDR3 region is CASSVGPSAGYTDTQYF. The CDR3 DNA sequence: TGTGCCAGCAGCGTCGGGCCATCGGCAGGGTACACAGATACGCAGTATTTT.

Here the CDR3 reads CASLGGVEAFF. The CDR3 bases are TGTGCCTCCCTAGGGGGGGTTGAAGCTTTCTTT. The gene calls are TRBV10-3 and TRBJ1-1; TRBD1 is a possible D gene (6 bases). Germline assignment: CDR1 ENHRY and CDR2 SYGVKD. The V end was cut by 11 bases, the J end by 7 bases, with 14 bases between. CDR3 length: 11 residues.

The chain links TRBV27 to TRBJ1-4, with 10 positions matching TRBD1. CDR1 is MNHEY, CDR2 SMNVEV, per germline (reference sequence). V shed 4 bases and J 8 bases; nucleotides not matched to a gene: 7. The CDR3 loop spans 15 amino acids. The CDR3, as DNA: TGTGCCAGCAGTTCTTGGGGACAGGGGCAGGAAAAACTGTTTTTT. It codes for CASSSWGQGQEKLFF.

V is TRBV7-9 and J is TRBJ2-7, with 8 bases lining up with TRBD1. In germline, CDR1 is SEHNR, CDR2 FQNEAQ (reference sequence). V was clipped by 5 bases and J by 3 bases; unmatched bases: 6. This CDR3 has 14 residues. The CDR3 nucleotides are TGTGCCAGCAGCGCCCGACAGGGGTTCTACGAGCAGTACTTC. Protein product: CASSARQGFYEQYF.

V and J are TRBV7-2 and TRBJ1-1; 7 bases fit TRBD1. Germline lookup yields CDR1 SGHTA and CDR2 FQGNSA. The CDR3 has 14 amino acids. With V trimmed by 3 bases and J by 7 bases, 8 bases remained unmatched. CDR3 loop: CASSFQGDSVEAFF. The CDR3, as DNA: TGTGCCAGCAGCTTCCAGGGGGATTCGGTTGAAGCTTTCTTT.

J is TRBJ1-3 and V is TRBV6-2 or TRBV6-3; 9 bases line up with TRBD1. The CDR3 consists of 17 residues. Germline CDR1 is MNHEY and CDR2 is SVGEGT. After removal of 2 bases from V and 7 bases from J, the junction contained 12 bases not matched to a gene. CDR3 bases: TGTGCCAGCAGTTACCCCCTCTCACAGGGGGCTTCGAACACCATATATTTT. Encoded protein: CASSYPLSQGASNTIYF.

This chain links TRBV23-1 with TRBJ2-5; the D gene is possibly TRBD1 (6 bases). TRBV23-1 qualifies as an ORF whose function is uncertain. V lost 7 bases to trimming and J lost 2 bases, with 17 bases between them. There are 15 residues in the CDR3. The CDR3 sequence: CASIVRQGTQETQYF. The CDR3, as DNA: TGCGCCAGCATAGTAAGGCAGGGGACACAAGAGACCCAGTACTTC.

J is TRBJ1-1 and V is TRBV9; maybe TRBD1 (6 bases). Germline loops: CDR1 SGDLS, CDR2 YYNGEE. The V end lost 3 bases, the J end lost 0 bases, and 12 bases lay between the germline ends. The CDR3 is 15 residues long. The CDR3, as DNA: TGTGCCAGCAGCGCAACTCAGGGGATGAACACTGAAGCTTTCTTT. The encoded protein is CASSATQGMNTEAFF.

The chain employs TRBV19 and TRBJ2-1; 10 nucleotides agree with TRBD2. CDR1 and CDR2 from the germline V gene are LNHDA and SQIVND (reference sequence). CDR3 size: 20 residues. The V and J ends lost 4 bases and 7 bases, in that order; junction bases with no gene match: 22. The CDR3 reads CASSKGTSGAHGKGMNEQFF. Here the CDR3 DNA reads TGTGCCAGTAGTAAGGGAACTAGCGGGGCACATGGAAAGGGGATGAATGAGCAGTTCTTC. Combining the CDR3 with reference TRBV19 and TRBJ2-1 gives the whole variable domain DGGITQSPKYLFRKEGQNVTLSCEQNLNHDAMYWYRQDPGQGLRLIYYSQIVNDFQKGDIAEGYSVSREKKESFPLTVTSAQKNPTAFYLCASSKGTSGAHGKGMNEQFFGPGTRLTVL.

The chain combines TRBV28 with TRBJ1-2; D might be TRBD1 (5 bases). Germline CDR1 is MDHEN and CDR2 is SYDVKM. V dropped 5 bases and J dropped 3 bases, with 16 bases sitting between them. The length of the CDR3 is 15 residues. The CDR3 is CASSRFTTEDYGYTF. CDR3 bases: TGTGCCAGCAGTCGGTTTACGACAGAAGACTATGGCTACACCTTC.